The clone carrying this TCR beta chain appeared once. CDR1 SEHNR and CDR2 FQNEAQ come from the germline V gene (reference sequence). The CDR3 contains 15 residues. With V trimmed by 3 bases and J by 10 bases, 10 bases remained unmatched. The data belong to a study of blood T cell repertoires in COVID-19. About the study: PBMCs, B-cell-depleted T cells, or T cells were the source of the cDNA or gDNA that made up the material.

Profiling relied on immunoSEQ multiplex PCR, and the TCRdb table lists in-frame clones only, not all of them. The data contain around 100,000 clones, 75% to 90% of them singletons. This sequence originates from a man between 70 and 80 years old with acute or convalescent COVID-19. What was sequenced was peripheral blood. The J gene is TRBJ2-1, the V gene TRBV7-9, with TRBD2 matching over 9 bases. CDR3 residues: CASSFTSGLRTEQFF. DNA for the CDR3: TGTGCCAGCAGCTTCACTAGCGGGCTCCGGACGGAGCAGTTCTTC. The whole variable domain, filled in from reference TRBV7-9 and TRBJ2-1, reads DTGVSQNPRHKITKRGQNVTFRCDPISEHNRLYWYRQTLGQGPEFLTYFQNEAQLEKSRLLSDRFSAERPKGSFSTLEIQRTEQGDSAMYLCASSFTSGLRTEQFFGPGTRLTVL.